Below are 27 T cell receptor beta chains sequenced from a single sample in a study of blood T cell repertoires in COVID-19. Generated by immunoSEQ multiplex PCR, the TCRdb table keeps only in-frame clones and is missing some. The data show tens of thousands of clones, just over 85% seen once. Sequencing used peripheral blood. These TCRs come from a human donor in a cohort sampled during active COVID-19.

This chain joins TRBV7-8 and TRBJ2-5; unclear D gene. The CDR3 extends over 14 amino acids. The germline CDR1 and CDR2 sequences are SGHVS and FQNEAQ. Trimming cost V 4 bases and J 2 bases, with 11 bases left between them. The CDR3: CASSSLRSQETQYF. The CDR3 nucleotides are TGTGCCAGCAGCTCCCTTCGGTCTCAAGAGACCCAGTACTTC. The variable domain in full, with the rest retrieved from reference TRBV7-8 and TRBJ2-5, is GAGVSQSPRYKVAKRGQDVALRCDPISGHVSLFWYQQALGQGPEFLTYFQNEAQLDKSGLPSDRFFAERPEGSVSTLKIQRTQQEDSAVYLCASSSLRSQETQYFGPGTRLLVL.

The DNA of the CDR3 is TGTGCCACTTCGTCAGGGGTTAACACCATATATTTT. Protein sequence: CATSSGVNTIYF. The chain employs TRBV7-2 and TRBJ1-3; perhaps TRBD1 as D (6 bases). Germline V gene data show CDR1 as SGHTA and CDR2 as FQGNSA. There are 12 residues in the CDR3. V dropped 10 bases and J dropped 7 bases, with 14 bases sitting between them.

V usage is TRBV21-1 and J usage is TRBJ1-5; the table calls TRBD1, which could not be checked here. TRBV21-1 is noted as a pseudogene. This CDR3 is built from 15 residues. The CDR3 spells CASSRPGQGRQPQHF. In nucleotides, the CDR3 is TGTGCCAGCAGCCGTCCCGGACAGGGGCGACAGCCCCAGCATTTT.

This clone was counted once. The V and J genes are TRBV5-1 and TRBJ1-1; D not certain. Germline-derived CDR1 and CDR2 are SGHRS and YFSETQ. The germline V and J ends were trimmed by 2 bases and 1 base, with 6 bases remaining between them. The CDR3 runs to 13 residues. The CDR3 sequence is CASSFEGNTEAFF. The CDR3 nucleotides read TGCGCCAGCAGCTTCGAGGGGAACACTGAAGCTTTCTTT.

The chain couples TRBV18 to TRBJ2-7, with no clear D. In germline, CDR1 is KGHSH, CDR2 LQKENI. V shed 6 bases and J shed 0 bases, with 6 bases lying between them. CDR3 length equals 12 residues. As DNA, the CDR3 is TGTGCCAGCTCCTGGAGCTCCTACGAGCAGTACTTC. Translation gives CASSWSSYEQYF.

This sequence joins TRBV6-5 and TRBJ2-7, with TRBD1 matching 7 bases. Per the germline V gene, CDR1 is MNHEY and CDR2 is SVGAGI. CDR3 size: 15 residues. With V trimmed by 5 bases and J by 5 bases, 12 bases remained unmatched. CDR3 DNA: TGTGCCAGCAGTCCACCACCCGACAGGGCCCACGAGCAGTACTTC. Translated, it gives CASSPPPDRAHEQYF.

The chain has TRBV6-5 and TRBJ1-5, with 8 bases that match TRBD1. Germline-derived CDR1 and CDR2 are MNHEY and SVGAGI. The V segment lost 4 bases and the J segment 5 bases; nucleotides outside the gene matches: 1. This CDR3 spans 13 amino acids. The DNA for the CDR3 is TGTGCCAGCAGTTTGGACAGGGATCAGCCCCAGCATTTT. This encodes CASSLDRDQPQHF.

The chain employs TRBV4-1 and TRBJ1-1; D possibly corresponds to TRBD1 (6 bases). The CDR3 runs to 16 residues. V was shortened by 5 bases and J by 1 base, with 17 bases between the two germline ends. Germline CDR1 and CDR2: MGHRA and YSYEKL. In nucleotides, the CDR3 is TGCGCCAGCAGCTCCCGTCAGGGGAGGGGGAACACTGAAGCTTTCTTT. Encoded protein: CASSSRQGRGNTEAFF.

The rearrangement joins TRBV7-3 to TRBJ1-6, with a weak D call TRBD1 (6 bases). V was cut by 0 bases and J by 8 bases, with 23 bases left in between. The V gene's germline CDR1 is SGHTA and CDR2 FQGTGA. The CDR3 runs 19 residues. The CDR3 protein is CASSLTLGGPLSWDSPLHF. The DNA for the CDR3 is TGTGCCAGCAGCTTAACCCTCGGGGGGCCCCTTTCATGGGATTCACCCCTCCACTTT.

This chain connects TRBV6-6 to TRBJ2-2; TRBD1 is a possible D gene (6 bases). From germline, CDR1 is MNHNY and CDR2 SVGAGI (reference sequence). Trimming cost V 10 bases and J 0 bases, with 12 bases left between them. The CDR3 contains 14 residues. CDR3 loop: CAIRQDSNTGELFF. The CDR3 DNA sequence: TGTGCCATAAGACAGGACTCGAACACCGGGGAGCTGTTTTTT.

The chain joins TRBV10-3 to TRBJ2-6; TRBD1 matches at 12 bases. The CDR3 contains 16 residues. The trim removed 10 bases at V and 4 bases at J, leaving 8 bases unmatched. The germline V gene has CDR1 ENHRY and CDR2 SYGVKD. The CDR3 DNA is TGTGCCACCGGGGACAGGGGGCCCGCGGGGGCCAACGTCCTGACTTTC. This sequence encodes CATGDRGPAGANVLTF.

This rearrangement joins TRBV5-8 to TRBJ2-3; no firm D call. Trimming left V 1 base short and J 2 bases short, with 5 bases between. This CDR3 comprises 13 residues. The V gene's germline CDR1 is SGHTS and CDR2 YDEGEE. CDR3 in DNA: TGTGCCAGCAGCTTGTCGGTCACAGATACGCAGTATTTT. Translated, it gives CASSLSVTDTQYF.

This chain joins TRBV11-2 and TRBJ2-2, with a weak D call TRBD2 (6 bases). V lost 4 bases to trimming and J lost 0 bases, with 6 bases between them. This CDR3 has 14 amino acids. The germline gives CDR1 SGHAT, CDR2 FQNNGV. This CDR3 is CASSSSANTGELFF. The CDR3 DNA sequence: TGTGCCAGCAGCTCTAGCGCGAACACCGGGGAGCTGTTTTTT.

This chain links TRBV11-2 with TRBJ2-2; the match to TRBD2 covers 7 bases. The CDR3 consists of 15 residues. From germline, CDR1 is SGHAT and CDR2 FQNNGV. Trimming took 5 bases from V and 7 from J; bases not matched to a gene: 10. The CDR3 reads CASSLLKVAGGELFF. The CDR3 DNA follows: TGTGCCAGCAGCCTTTTGAAGGTAGCGGGCGGGGAGCTGTTTTTT.

This chain links TRBV5-6 with TRBJ1-1; a possible D gene is TRBD1 (6 bases). The CDR3 spans 13 residues. Trimming left V 5 bases short and J 9 bases short, with 17 bases between. Per germline, CDR1 SGHDT and CDR2 YYEEEE. The CDR3: CASSRGGGTQAFF. The CDR3 DNA is TGTGCCAGCAGTAGGGGGGGCGGGACACAAGCTTTCTTT.

This rearrangement joins TRBV5-1 to TRBJ2-7; the match to TRBD1 covers 9 bases. This CDR3 has 15 residues. Trimming removed 0 bases from V and 6 bases from J; junction bases left unmatched: 7. The germline V gene encodes CDR1 SGHRS and CDR2 YFSETQ. For the CDR3, the DNA is TGCGCCAGCAGCTTGGAGACAGGGGGTATCGGCGAGCAGTACTTC. This codes for CASSLETGGIGEQYF.

This clone came up a few times. This rearrangement joins TRBV3-1 (or the pseudogene TRBV3-2) to TRBJ2-1, with 13 bases fitting TRBD2. Germline loops: CDR1 LGHDT, CDR2 YNNKEL (reference sequence). V gave up 4 bases and J gave up 4 bases; unmatched junction bases: 7. The CDR3 spans 17 residues. Written as DNA, the CDR3 is TGTGCCAGCAGCCTACAAGGACTAGCGGGGGCTTACAATGAGCAGTTCTTC. This gives the protein CASSLQGLAGAYNEQFF.

This rearrangement joins TRBV4-1 to TRBJ2-2; maybe TRBD1 (5 bases). Trimming stripped 4 bases from V and 3 bases from J, with 12 bases between. The germline V gene has CDR1 MGHRA and CDR2 YSYEKL. The CDR3 covers 15 residues. The CDR3 DNA sequence: TGCGCCAGCAGCCGAAATACAGGAGACACCGGGGAGCTGTTTTTT. It yields the protein CASSRNTGDTGELFF.

The V gene is TRBV6-5, the J gene TRBJ1-4; TRBD1 agrees at 8 bases. Trimming cost V 2 bases and J 3 bases; bases outside gene matches: 5. CDR1 is MNHEY, CDR2 SVGAGI, per germline. CDR3 length equals 16 residues. The chain's CDR3 is CASSYTIQGANEKLFF. The CDR3 nucleotides are TGTGCCAGCAGTTACACCATACAGGGGGCTAATGAAAAACTGTTTTTT.

The chain employs TRBV6-5 and TRBJ1-5, with D maybe TRBD1 (6 bases). V was shortened by 4 bases and J by 7 bases, with 17 bases between the two germline ends. Germline assignment: CDR1 MNHEY and CDR2 SVGAGI. This CDR3 is 15 amino acids long. The DNA for the CDR3 is TGTGCCAGCAGTTCCTTAATGACAGGCGGACAGCCCCAGCATTTT. Protein: CASSSLMTGGQPQHF.

The chain links TRBV3-1 (or the pseudogene TRBV3-2) to TRBJ1-1, with 9 bases aligning to TRBD1. The CDR3 runs to 15 residues. With 4 bases clipped from V and 11 bases from J, the junction kept 14 bases outside the gene matches. The V gene's germline CDR1 is LGHDT and CDR2 YNNKEL (reference sequence). The CDR3 reads CASSLTTGGLWLAFF. The CDR3 DNA reads TGTGCCAGCAGCCTTACAACAGGGGGCTTGTGGTTGGCTTTCTTT.

This chain connects TRBV2 to TRBJ1-4; D is unresolved. CDR1 and CDR2 from the germline V gene are SNHLY and FYNNEI. V shed 3 bases and J shed 10 bases, with 9 bases lying between them. This CDR3 is built from 12 residues. The CDR3 sequence is CASSDNFGKLFF. For the CDR3, the DNA is TGTGCCAGCAGTGATAATTTCGGAAAACTGTTTTTT.

The chain carries TRBV30 and TRBJ1-1; perhaps TRBD1 as D (5 bases). V was shortened by 3 bases and J by 2 bases, with 10 bases between the two germline ends. Germline values: CDR1 GTSNPN, CDR2 SVGIG (reference sequence). The CDR3 consists of 13 residues. The CDR3 region has the DNA TGTGCCTGGAGGGGGGGAGTTAACACTGAAGCTTTCTTT. This encodes CAWRGGVNTEAFF.

The genes are TRBV6-1 and TRBJ2-1; D unresolved. The CDR3 totals 13 residues. V was pared by 1 base and J by 6 bases, with 7 bases between. Germline CDR1 is MNHNS and CDR2 is SASEGT. CDR3 amino acids: CASSEGRGNEQFF. CDR3 DNA sequence: TGTGCCAGCAGTGAAGGTAGAGGCAATGAGCAGTTCTTC.

The rearrangement joins TRBV6-5 to TRBJ1-2; D is unresolved. The CDR3 has 15 residues. V was pared by 4 bases and J by 4 bases, with 16 bases between. Per germline, CDR1 MNHEY and CDR2 SVGAGI. CDR3 residues: CASSLIASGLYGYTF. The CDR3 nucleotides are TGTGCCAGCAGTTTAATTGCTTCAGGACTCTATGGCTACACCTTC.

The chain employs TRBV18 and TRBJ2-1; maybe TRBD2 (6 bases). CDR1 is KGHSH and CDR2 is LQKENI in the germline V gene. The CDR3 is 18 amino acids. V was pared by 1 base and J by 6 bases, with 22 bases between. CDR3 in amino acids: CASSPQGRGANFPNEQFF. DNA of the CDR3: TGTGCCAGCTCACCACAGGGTCGCGGGGCGAATTTCCCCAATGAGCAGTTCTTC.

This rearrangement joins TRBV3-1 (or the pseudogene TRBV3-2) to TRBJ1-2; 8 bases agree with TRBD1. The CDR3 is 15 residues long. J was trimmed by 8 bases and V by 0 bases; bases with no gene match: 8. CDR1 is LGHDT and CDR2 is YNNKEL in the germline V gene (reference sequence). The CDR3 sequence: CASSQDLGQGLGYTF. In DNA, the CDR3 is TGTGCCAGCAGCCAAGATTTAGGACAGGGCTTAGGCTACACCTTC.